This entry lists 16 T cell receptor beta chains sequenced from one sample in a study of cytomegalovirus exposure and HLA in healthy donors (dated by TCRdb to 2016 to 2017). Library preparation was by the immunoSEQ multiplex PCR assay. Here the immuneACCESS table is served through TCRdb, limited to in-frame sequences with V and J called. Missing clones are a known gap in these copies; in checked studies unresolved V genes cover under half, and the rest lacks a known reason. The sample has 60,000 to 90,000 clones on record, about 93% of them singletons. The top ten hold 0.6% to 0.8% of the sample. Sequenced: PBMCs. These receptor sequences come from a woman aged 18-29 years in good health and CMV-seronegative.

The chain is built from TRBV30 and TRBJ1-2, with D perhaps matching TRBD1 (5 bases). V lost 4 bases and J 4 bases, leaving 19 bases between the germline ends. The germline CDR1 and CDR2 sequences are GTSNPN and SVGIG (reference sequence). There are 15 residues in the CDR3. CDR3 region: CAWTPRAGRSYGYTF. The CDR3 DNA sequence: TGTGCCTGGACCCCCAGGGCGGGGCGCAGCTATGGCTACACCTTC.

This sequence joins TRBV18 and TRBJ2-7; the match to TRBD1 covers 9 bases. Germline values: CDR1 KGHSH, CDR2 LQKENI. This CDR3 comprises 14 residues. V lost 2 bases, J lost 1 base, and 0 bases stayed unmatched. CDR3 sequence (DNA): TGTGCCAGCTCACCAGGGACAGGGTCCTACGAGCAGTACTTC. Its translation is CASSPGTGSYEQYF.

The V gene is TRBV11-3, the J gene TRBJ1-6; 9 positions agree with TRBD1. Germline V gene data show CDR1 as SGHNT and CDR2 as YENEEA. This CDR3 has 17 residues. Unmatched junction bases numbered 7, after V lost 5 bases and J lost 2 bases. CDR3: CASSPGTGKTYNSPLHF. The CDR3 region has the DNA TGTGCCAGCAGCCCCGGGACAGGGAAAACCTATAATTCACCCCTCCACTTT. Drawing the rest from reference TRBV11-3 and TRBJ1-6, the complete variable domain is EAGVVQSPRYKIIEKKQPVAFWCNPISGHNTLYWYLQNLGQGPELLIRYENEEAVDDSQLPKDRFSAERLKGVDSTLKIQPAELGDSAVYLCASSPGTGKTYNSPLHFGNGTRLTVT.

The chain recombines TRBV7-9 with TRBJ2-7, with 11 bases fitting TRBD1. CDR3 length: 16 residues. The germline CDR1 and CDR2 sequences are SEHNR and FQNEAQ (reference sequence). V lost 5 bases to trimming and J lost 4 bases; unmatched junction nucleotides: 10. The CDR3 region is CASSTGQGALWYEQYF. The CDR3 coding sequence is TGTGCCAGCAGCACCGGACAGGGGGCCTTATGGTACGAGCAGTACTTC. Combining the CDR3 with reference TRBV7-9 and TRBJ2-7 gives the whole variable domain DTGVSQNPRHKITKRGQNVTFRCDPISEHNRLYWYRQTLGQGPEFLTYFQNEAQLEKSRLLSDRFSAERPKGSFSTLEIQRTEQGDSAMYLCASSTGQGALWYEQYFGPGTRLTVT.

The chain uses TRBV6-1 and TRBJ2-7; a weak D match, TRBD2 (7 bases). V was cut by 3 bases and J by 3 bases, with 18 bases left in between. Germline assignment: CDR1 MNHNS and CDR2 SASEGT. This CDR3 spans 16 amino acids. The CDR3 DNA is TGTGCCAGCAGTGACGGTTCTAGGGGGGGAAACTACGAGCAGTACTTC. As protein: CASSDGSRGGNYEQYF.

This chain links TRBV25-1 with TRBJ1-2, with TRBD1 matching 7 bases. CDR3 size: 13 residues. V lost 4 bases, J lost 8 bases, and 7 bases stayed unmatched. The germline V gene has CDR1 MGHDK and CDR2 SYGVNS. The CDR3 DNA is TGTGCCAGCAGTGTCCGACAGGGCCGGGGCTACACCTTC. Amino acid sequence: CASSVRQGRGYTF.

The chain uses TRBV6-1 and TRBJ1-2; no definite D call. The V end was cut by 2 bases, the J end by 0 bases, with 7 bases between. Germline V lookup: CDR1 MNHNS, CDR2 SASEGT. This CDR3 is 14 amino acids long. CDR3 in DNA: TGTGCCAGCAGTGAATCTATAGCTAACTATGGCTACACCTTC. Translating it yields CASSESIANYGYTF.

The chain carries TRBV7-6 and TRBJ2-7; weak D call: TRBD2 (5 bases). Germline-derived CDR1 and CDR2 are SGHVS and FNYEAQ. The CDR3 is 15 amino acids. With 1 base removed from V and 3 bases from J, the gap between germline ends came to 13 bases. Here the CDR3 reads CASSLERNGVYEQYF. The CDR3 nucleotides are TGTGCCAGCAGCTTAGAGCGGAATGGGGTCTACGAGCAGTACTTC.

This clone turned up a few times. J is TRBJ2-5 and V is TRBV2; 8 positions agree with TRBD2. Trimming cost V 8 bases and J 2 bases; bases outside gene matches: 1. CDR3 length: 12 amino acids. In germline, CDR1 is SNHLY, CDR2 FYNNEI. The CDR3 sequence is CASVAGQETQYF. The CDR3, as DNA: TGTGCCAGCGTAGCGGGGCAAGAGACCCAGTACTTC.

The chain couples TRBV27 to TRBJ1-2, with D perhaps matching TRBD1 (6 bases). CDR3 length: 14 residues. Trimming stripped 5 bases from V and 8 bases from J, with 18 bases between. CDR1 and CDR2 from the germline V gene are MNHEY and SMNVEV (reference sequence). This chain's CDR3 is CASSGRQERRGYTF. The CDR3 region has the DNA TGTGCCAGCAGTGGAAGACAGGAGCGCAGAGGCTACACCTTC.

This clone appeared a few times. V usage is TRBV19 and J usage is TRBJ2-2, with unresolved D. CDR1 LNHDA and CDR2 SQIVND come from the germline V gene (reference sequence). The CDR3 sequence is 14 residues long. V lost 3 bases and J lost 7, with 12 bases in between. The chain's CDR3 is CASSIPLKLGELFF. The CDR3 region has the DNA TGTGCCAGTAGTATTCCCCTAAAACTCGGGGAGCTGTTTTTT.

The CDR3: CASNLPTSSYNEQFF. The CDR3 bases are TGTGCCAGCAATCTGCCGACTAGTTCCTACAATGAGCAGTTCTTC. The rearrangement joins TRBV28 to TRBJ2-1, with D possibly matching TRBD2 (6 bases). This CDR3 region has 15 residues. Germline-derived CDR1 and CDR2 are MDHEN and SYDVKM. Trimming removed 7 bases at V and 1 base at J, with 14 bases between.

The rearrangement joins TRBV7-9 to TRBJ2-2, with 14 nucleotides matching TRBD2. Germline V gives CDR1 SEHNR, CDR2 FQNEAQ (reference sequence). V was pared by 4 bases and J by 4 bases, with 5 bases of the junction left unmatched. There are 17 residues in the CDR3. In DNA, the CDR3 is TGTGCCAGCAGCTCGACTAGCGGGGGGGCTGCCACCGGGGAGCTGTTTTTT. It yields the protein CASSSTSGGAATGELFF.

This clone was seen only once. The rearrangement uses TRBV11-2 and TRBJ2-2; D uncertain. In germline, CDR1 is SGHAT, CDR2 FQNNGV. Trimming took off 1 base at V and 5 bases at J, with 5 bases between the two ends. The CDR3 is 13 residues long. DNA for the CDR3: TGTGCCAGCAGCTTAGTAATGACCGGGGAGCTGTTTTTT. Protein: CASSLVMTGELFF.

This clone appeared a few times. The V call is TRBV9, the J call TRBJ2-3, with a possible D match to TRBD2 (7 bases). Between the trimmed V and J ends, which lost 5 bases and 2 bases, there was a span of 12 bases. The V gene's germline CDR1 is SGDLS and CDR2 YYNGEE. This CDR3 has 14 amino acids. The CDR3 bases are TGTGCCAGCAGTCGCGGGGGCTACACAGATACGCAGTATTTT. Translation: CASSRGGYTDTQYF. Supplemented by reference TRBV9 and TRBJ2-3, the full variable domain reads DSGVTQTPKHLITATGQRVTLRCSPRSGDLSVYWYQQSLDQGLQFLIQYYNGEERAKGNILERFSAQQFPDLHSELNLSSLELGDSALYFCASSRGGYTDTQYFGPGTRLTVL.

The CDR3 is CASSYGGGETQYF. Here the CDR3 DNA reads TGTGCCAGCAGCTACGGCGGGGGAGAGACCCAGTACTTC. The V call is TRBV7-9, the J call TRBJ2-5; 7 positions match TRBD2. Trimming at V came to 4 bases and at J to 4 bases, leaving 3 bases not matched to a gene. This CDR3 comprises 13 residues. Germline V gene lookup returns CDR1 SEHNR and CDR2 FQNEAQ (reference sequence).